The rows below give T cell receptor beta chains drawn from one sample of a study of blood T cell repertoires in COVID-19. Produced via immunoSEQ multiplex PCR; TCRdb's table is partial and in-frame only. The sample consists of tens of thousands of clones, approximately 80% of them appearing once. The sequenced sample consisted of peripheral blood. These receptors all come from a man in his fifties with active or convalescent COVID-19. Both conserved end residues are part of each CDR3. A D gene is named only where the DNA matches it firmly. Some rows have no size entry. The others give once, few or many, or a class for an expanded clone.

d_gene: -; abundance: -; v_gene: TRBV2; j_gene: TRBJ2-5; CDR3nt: TGTGCCAGCAGTGATGGTCCGTCGGCGGGAAGGAAAGAGACCCAGTACTTC; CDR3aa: CASSDGPSAGRKETQYF
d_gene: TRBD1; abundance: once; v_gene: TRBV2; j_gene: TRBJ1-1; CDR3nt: TGTGCCAGCAGACCGGGACAGGGGGTGAACACTGAAGCTTTCTTT; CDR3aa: CASRPGQGVNTEAFF
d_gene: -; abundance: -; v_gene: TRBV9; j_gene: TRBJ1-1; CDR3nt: TGTGCCAGCAGCCCGCGGGGGGCGACCCCTGAAGCTTTCTTT; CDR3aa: CASSPRGATPEAFF
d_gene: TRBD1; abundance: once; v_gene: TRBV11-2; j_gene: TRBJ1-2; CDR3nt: TGTGCCAGCAGCTCCCCCGAAGGTGAGACAGGGGTCAACTATGGCTACACCTTC; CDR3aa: CASSSPEGETGVNYGYTF
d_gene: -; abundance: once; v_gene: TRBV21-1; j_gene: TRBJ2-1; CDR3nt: TGTGCCAGCAGCAAAGTGAGAGAGGGAATCAATGAGCAGTTCTTC; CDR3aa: CASSKVREGINEQFF
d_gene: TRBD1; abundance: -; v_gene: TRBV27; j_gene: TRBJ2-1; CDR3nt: TGTGCCAGCAGTGCGGGACAGGGCTACAATGAGCAGTTCTTC; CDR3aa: CASSAGQGYNEQFF
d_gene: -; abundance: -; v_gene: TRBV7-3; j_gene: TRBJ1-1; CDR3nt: TGTGCCAGCAGCTTAACGGAGGGAGAAGCTTTCTTT; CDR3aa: CASSLTEGEAFF
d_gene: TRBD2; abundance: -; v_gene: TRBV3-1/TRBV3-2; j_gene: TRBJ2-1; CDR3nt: TGTGCCAGCAGCCAAGGACTAGCGGGGGGGCTTGAGCAGTTCTTC; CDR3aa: CASSQGLAGGLEQFF
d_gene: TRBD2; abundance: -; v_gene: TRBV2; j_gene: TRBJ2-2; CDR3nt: TGTGCCAGCCATAGACTAGCGGGAAACACCGGGGAGCTGTTTTTT; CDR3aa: CASHRLAGNTGELFF
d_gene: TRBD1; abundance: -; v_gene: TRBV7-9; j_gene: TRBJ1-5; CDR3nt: TGTGCCAGCAGCGGAGAGACAGGGGGTGACCAGCCCCAGCATTTT; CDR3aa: CASSGETGGDQPQHF
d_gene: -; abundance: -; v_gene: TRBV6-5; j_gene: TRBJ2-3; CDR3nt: TGTGCCAGCACCAACAGGGCTGGGGGCACAGATACGCAGTATTTT; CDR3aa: CASTNRAGGTDTQYF
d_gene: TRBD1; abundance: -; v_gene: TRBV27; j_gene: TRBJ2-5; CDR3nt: TGTGCCAGCAGTCTCGGACAGGGGGCCCAAGAGACCCAGTACTTC; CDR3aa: CASSLGQGAQETQYF
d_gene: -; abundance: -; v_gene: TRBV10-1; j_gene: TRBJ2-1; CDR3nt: TGCGCCAGCAGTGACCCCCCGAGCTCCTACAATGAGCAGTTCTTC; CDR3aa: CASSDPPSSYNEQFF